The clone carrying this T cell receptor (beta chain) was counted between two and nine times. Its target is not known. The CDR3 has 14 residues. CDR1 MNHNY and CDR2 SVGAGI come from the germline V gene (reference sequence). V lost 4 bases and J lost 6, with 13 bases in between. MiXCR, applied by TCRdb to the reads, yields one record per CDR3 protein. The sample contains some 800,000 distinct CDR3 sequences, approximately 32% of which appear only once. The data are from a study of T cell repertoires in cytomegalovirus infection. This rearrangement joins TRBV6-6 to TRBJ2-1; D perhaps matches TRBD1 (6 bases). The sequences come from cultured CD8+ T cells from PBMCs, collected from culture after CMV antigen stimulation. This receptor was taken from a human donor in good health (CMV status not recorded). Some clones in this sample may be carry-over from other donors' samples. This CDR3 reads CASSSTGSGNEQFF. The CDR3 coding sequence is TGTGCCAGCAGTTCAACAGGGAGCGGCAATGAGCAGTTCTTC.